Below, 9 T cell receptor beta chains from the same sample are listed, as sequenced in a study of T cells in Graves' hyperthyroidism and ophthalmopathy. Amplification targeted TCR beta CDR3 regions from RNA transcripts. An initial round of RT-PCR targeting the TCR CDR3 relied on the HTBI primer set. TCRdb recomputed calls from the multiplex PCR reads with MiXCR, one row per CDR3 protein. Of 650,000 to 850,000 distinct CDR3 sequences listed, around 19% are singletons. The sequencing sample was made of blood. All receptors derive from a woman aged 45-65 years with Graves' hyperthyroidism that later progressed to Graves' ophthalmopathy.

This clonotype showed up many times. The chain has TRBV20-1 and TRBJ1-1; a weak D match, TRBD1 (5 bases). V was pared by 1 base and J by 1 base, with 13 bases between. The CDR3 spans 15 residues. From germline, CDR1 is DFQATT and CDR2 SNEGSKA (reference sequence). The CDR3 spells CSARAVRAPNTEAFF. For the CDR3, the DNA is TGCAGTGCTAGAGCGGTCAGGGCTCCGAACACTGAAGCTTTCTTT.

This clonotype was recorded at least ten times. The V and J genes are TRBV5-1 and TRBJ2-3, with 8 bases that match TRBD2. V shed 0 bases and J 2 bases; nucleotides not matched to a gene: 8. Germline CDR1 SGHRS, CDR2 YFSETQ. The CDR3 runs to 17 residues. The CDR3 reads CASSLVNTGLATDTQYF. The CDR3 region has the DNA TGCGCCAGCAGCTTGGTCAATACAGGACTAGCCACAGATACGCAGTATTTT.

In regard to this clonotype: Possible read error: a much larger clone is one base away. V is TRBV7-6 and J is TRBJ2-4, with a weak D call TRBD1 (6 bases). This CDR3 contains 13 residues. Germline V gene lookup returns CDR1 SGHVS and CDR2 FNYEAQ. CDR3 coding DNA: TGTGCCAGCACCCAGGGGTGGGCAAACATTCGGTACTTC. Its translation is CASTQGWANIRYF.

The J gene is TRBJ2-2, the V gene TRBV5-6; no definite D call. From germline, CDR1 is SGHDT and CDR2 YYEEEE. CDR3 length equals 13 residues. In DNA form, the CDR3 reads TGTGCGTCGAGGCTGATGAACACCGGGGAGCTGTTTTTT. Translating it yields CASRLMNTGELFF.

This clonotype was found a few times. The chain employs TRBV30 and TRBJ1-4; the D is unclear. Trimming shortened V by 1 base and J by 8 bases, and 14 bases separated the two germline ends. The V gene's germline CDR1 is GTSNPN and CDR2 SVGIG (reference sequence). This CDR3 has 14 residues. The CDR3 spells CAWSGFRTYEKLFF. In DNA form, the CDR3 reads TGTGCCTGGAGTGGATTCCGGACGTACGAAAAACTGTTTTTT.

This sequence joins TRBV5-4 and TRBJ2-5, with a possible D match to TRBD2 (6 bases). The CDR3 has 16 amino acids. The V gene lost 4 bases and the J gene lost 6 bases, with 22 bases spanning the gap. Germline V gives CDR1 SGHNT, CDR2 YYREEE (reference sequence). The CDR3, as DNA: TGTGCCAGCAGCCAAGAGCCCCCCGGGACTGGAAAGACCCAGTACTTC. It codes for CASSQEPPGTGKTQYF.

This clonotype came up many times. The CDR3 reads CASSDRNQPQHF. The CDR3 coding sequence is TGTGCCAGCAGCGACAGGAATCAGCCCCAGCATTTT. This chain joins TRBV27 and TRBJ1-5, with a weak D call TRBD1 (6 bases). This CDR3 is built from 12 residues. The V and J ends lost 6 bases and 4 bases respectively, with 7 bases between them. Germline V lookup: CDR1 MNHEY, CDR2 SMNVEV (reference sequence).

In this sample, this clonotype turned up many times. This rearrangement joins TRBV30 to TRBJ1-4, with 7 bases aligning to TRBD1. V shed 4 bases, J shed 2 bases, and the junction held 7 bases outside the gene matches. CDR3 length: 15 residues. CDR1 and CDR2 from the germline V gene are GTSNPN and SVGIG (reference sequence). The CDR3 DNA reads TGTGCCTGGACAGGGGGACGTTCGACTAATGAAAAACTGTTTTTT. Its translation: CAWTGGRSTNEKLFF.

This clonotype was seen a few times. The V call is TRBV18, the J call TRBJ2-3; 13 nucleotides line up with TRBD2. This CDR3 comprises 18 residues. The germline V gene has CDR1 KGHSH and CDR2 LQKENI. Trimming cost V 5 bases and J 4 bases; bases outside gene matches: 12. This chain's CDR3 is CASSSRLAGGRVSDTQYF. For the CDR3, the DNA is TGTGCCAGCTCATCCCGACTAGCGGGGGGCCGAGTTTCAGATACGCAGTATTTT.